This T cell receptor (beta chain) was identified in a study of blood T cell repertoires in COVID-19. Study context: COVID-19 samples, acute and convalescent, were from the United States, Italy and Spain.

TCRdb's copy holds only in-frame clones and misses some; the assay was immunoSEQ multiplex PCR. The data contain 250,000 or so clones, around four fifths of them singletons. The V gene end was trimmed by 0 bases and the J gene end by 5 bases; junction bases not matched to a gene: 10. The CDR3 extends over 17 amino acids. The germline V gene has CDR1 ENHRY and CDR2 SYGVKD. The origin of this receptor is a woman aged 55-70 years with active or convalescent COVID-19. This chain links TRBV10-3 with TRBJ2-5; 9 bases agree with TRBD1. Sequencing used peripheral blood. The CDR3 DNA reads TGTGCCATCAGTGAGTCGGGGCGGACAGGGGCGAGGGAGACCCAGTACTTC. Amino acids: CAISESGRTGARETQYF.